This T cell receptor beta chain stems from a study of human T cells and chemical hapten exposure. The study's findings and limits: Donors in the study had alopecia, meaning their immune response may differ from healthy people's. Positive correlation was observed between PT1 expanded TCR counts and patch test score.

From the RACE reads, TCRdb called clonotypes with MiXCR, one entry per CDR3 protein. The repertoire holds approximately 80,000 distinct CDR3 sequences, roughly a tenth seen once, with around 3.6% in the top ten. Time point reported: patch test 3, about 24 weeks after DPC sensitization. The treatment denotes: therapeutic diphenylcyclopropenone sensitization with weekly scalp DPC. The CDR3 length is 14 residues. CDR1 LGHDT and CDR2 YNNKEL come from the germline V gene (reference sequence). Trimming left V 2 bases short and J 2 bases short, with 10 bases between. With respect to this clonotype: Its antigen is not known.

The chain employs TRBV3-1 and TRBJ2-7, with D perhaps being TRBD1 or TRBD2 (5 bases each). The sequence derives from a woman aged 45 to 65 with alopecia areata. Some clones in this sample may be carry-over from other donors' samples. Here the sequenced sample was whole blood, taken in connection with sensitization to the hapten diphenylcyclopropenone (DPC). This CDR3 is CASSQPGPAYEQYF. The CDR3 coding sequence is TGTGCCAGCAGCCAACCGGGACCCGCCTACGAGCAGTACTTC.